This entry lists 24 T cell receptor beta chains sequenced from one sample in a study of regulatory T cells in long-lasting Graves disease. To make TCR beta libraries, researchers used iRepertoire HTBI primers and Arm-PCR of CDR3 regions. TCRdb processed the multiplex PCR reads anew with MiXCR; each CDR3 protein has one entry. The table lists about 430,000 distinct CDR3 sequences, roughly a fifth of them singletons, with roughly an eighth in the top ten. The time point was: persistent/refractory GD, antithyroid drugs over 5 years with positive TRAb. The authors made the TCR library using RNA they extracted from PBMCs. The sequencing here drew on peripheral blood mononuclear cells (PBMCs), taken when the disease was refractory, from a patient treated with antithyroid drugs. Every receptor here comes from a female donor with Graves disease.

This clonotype was picked up many times. The J gene is TRBJ1-5, the V gene TRBV12-3 or TRBV12-4; D is undetermined. This CDR3 is 14 amino acids long. The V gene lost 7 bases and the J gene lost 1 base, with 11 bases spanning the gap. CDR3 in amino acids: CASTLDWSNQPQHF. The DNA of the CDR3 is TGTGCCAGCACCCTAGACTGGAGCAATCAGCCCCAGCATTTT.

This clonotype appeared many times. The genes are TRBV6-5 and TRBJ2-2; possibly TRBD1 for D (6 bases). V dropped 0 bases and J dropped 5 bases, with 13 bases sitting between them. The V gene's germline CDR1 is MNHEY and CDR2 SVGAGI. The CDR3 spans 16 residues. CDR3 loop: CASSYSATGWTGELFF. Written as DNA, the CDR3 is TGTGCCAGCAGTTACTCTGCCACAGGGTGGACCGGGGAGCTGTTTTTT.

DNA for the CDR3: TGTGCCAGCAGCTTGGCCGGCAGGGGGTCTTCTGGGGCCAACGTCCTGACTTTC. Translation gives CASSLAGRGSSGANVLTF. This chain uses TRBV5-6 with TRBJ2-6; 7 bases agree with TRBD1. The CDR3 is 18 amino acids. Looked up from germline, CDR1 is SGHDT and CDR2 is YYEEEE. After removal of 0 bases from V and 1 base from J, the junction contained 7 bases not matched to a gene.

This clonotype has at least ten counts. This chain connects TRBV28 to TRBJ1-5; a weak D match, TRBD1 (5 bases). This CDR3 is 15 amino acids long. V shed 5 bases and J shed 3 bases, with 14 bases lying between them. Germline V gene lookup returns CDR1 MDHEN and CDR2 SYDVKM. CDR3 protein: CASSLRDGPNQPQHF. The CDR3 region has the DNA TGTGCCAGCAGTCTCAGGGACGGACCCAATCAGCCCCAGCATTTT. The variable domain in full, with the rest retrieved from reference TRBV28 and TRBJ1-5, is DVKVTQSSRYLVKRTGEKVFLECVQDMDHENMFWYRQDPGLGLRLIYFSYDVKMKEKGDIPEGYSVSREKKERFSLILESASTNQTSMYLCASSLRDGPNQPQHFGDGTRLSIL.

At least ten counts were recorded for this clonotype. V is TRBV7-4 and J is TRBJ1-2; tentatively, D is TRBD1 (6 bases). The V gene's germline CDR1 is SGHVT and CDR2 SQSDAQ. This CDR3 is built from 15 residues. Trimming cost V 0 bases and J 4 bases, with 12 bases left between them. CDR3: CASSLAPGTSYGYTF. CDR3 sequence (DNA): TGTGCCAGCAGCTTAGCGCCCGGGACATCCTATGGCTACACCTTC.

V and J are TRBV12-3 or TRBV12-4 and TRBJ1-2, with D maybe TRBD1 (6 bases). CDR3 length: 16 residues. The V end was cut by 6 bases, the J end by 2 bases, with 19 bases between. CDR3: CASRGAGVGENYGYTF. CDR3 DNA: TGTGCCAGCAGGGGGGCCGGCGTAGGGGAGAACTATGGCTACACCTTC.

This chain uses TRBV3-1 with TRBJ1-1; D possibly corresponds to TRBD1 (5 bases). The CDR3 runs 16 residues. Germline assignment: CDR1 LGHDT and CDR2 YNNKEL (reference sequence). The V end lost 0 bases, the J end lost 4 bases, and 15 bases lay between the germline ends. Here the CDR3 DNA reads TGTGCCAGCAGCCAAGACCGGGGACGATGGAGCACTGAAGCTTTCTTT. Amino acids: CASSQDRGRWSTEAFF.

V and J are TRBV19 and TRBJ1-1; 7 bases match TRBD1. The germline V gene encodes CDR1 LNHDA and CDR2 SQIVND (reference sequence). V was clipped by 3 bases and J by 6 bases; unmatched bases: 4. The CDR3 contains 13 residues. DNA for the CDR3: TGTGCCAGTAGTATGGGACAGCGCGCTGAAGCTTTCTTT. Residues: CASSMGQRAEAFF.

The table lists this clonotype with a few counts. The V gene is TRBV5-1, the J gene TRBJ2-2; D is ambiguous. The CDR3 length is 16 residues. Per the germline V gene, CDR1 is SGHRS and CDR2 is YFSETQ. Trimming pared 0 bases from V and 0 bases from J, leaving 9 bases between. The CDR3 DNA follows: TGCGCCAGCAGCTTGGTGGGGTTCGCGAACACCGGGGAGCTGTTTTTT. Translating gives CASSLVGFANTGELFF.

In its sample, this clonotype was seen a few times. A much larger clonotype is one base distant, so this may be a read error. The V and J genes are TRBV7-9 and TRBJ1-1; maybe TRBD1 (5 bases). V was pared by 4 bases and J by 7 bases, with 7 bases between. The CDR3 has 11 amino acids. The germline CDR1 and CDR2 sequences are SEHNR and FQNEAQ (reference sequence). The CDR3 DNA follows: TGTGCCAGCAGCTGGGGGGGTGAAGCTTTCTTT. Translating it yields CASSWGGEAFF.

This clonotype was counted many times. This chain joins TRBV11-2 and TRBJ2-1; TRBD2 matches at 14 bases. Per germline, CDR1 SGHAT and CDR2 FQNNGV. The CDR3 sequence is 14 residues long. After removal of 7 bases from V and 6 bases from J, the junction contained 2 bases not matched to a gene. CDR3 sequence (DNA): TGTGCCAGCAAAGGGACTAGCGGGAGCAATGAGCAGTTCTTC. Protein product: CASKGTSGSNEQFF.

Ten or more counts support this clonotype. The DNA for the CDR3 is TGTGCCAGCAGTTTATCCGGTGGCACTAGCGGGATTTCCTACGAGCAGTACTTC. Its translation is CASSLSGGTSGISYEQYF. The chain combines TRBV28 with TRBJ2-7; 10 nucleotides align to TRBD2. The V segment lost 1 base and the J segment 1 base; nucleotides outside the gene matches: 10. The CDR3 covers 18 residues. The germline CDR1 and CDR2 sequences are MDHEN and SYDVKM.

The gene calls are TRBV19 and TRBJ1-6; D is unresolved. Germline V CDR1 and CDR2: LNHDA, SQIVND (reference sequence). CDR3 length equals 14 residues. Trimming cost V 7 bases and J 4 bases, with 11 bases left between them. CDR3 nucleotides: TGTGCCAGTATTTGGGAGCCGTATAATTCACCCCTCCACTTT. This codes for CASIWEPYNSPLHF.

V usage is TRBV11-2 and J usage is TRBJ2-1, with 7 bases fitting TRBD2. The germline V gene has CDR1 SGHAT and CDR2 FQNNGV. This CDR3 comprises 14 residues. The V gene end was trimmed by 3 bases and the J gene end by 5 bases; junction bases not matched to a gene: 4. The CDR3 coding sequence is TGTGCCAGCAGCTTTTTTGGGGGGGACAATGAGCAGTTCTTC. Protein: CASSFFGGDNEQFF. The full variable domain, rest sourced from reference TRBV11-2 and TRBJ2-1, is EAGVAQSPRYKIIEKRQSVAFWCNPISGHATLYWYQQILGQGPKLLIQFQNNGVVDDSQLPKDRFSAERLKGVDSTLKIQPAKLEDSAVYLCASSFFGGDNEQFFGPGTRLTVL.

Points on this clonotype: A single base separates this from a much larger clone, so it may be a read error. V usage is TRBV28 and J usage is TRBJ2-7, with D hard to call. The ends were cut back, 6 bases at V and 6 bases at J, with 21 bases in the middle. This CDR3 spans 15 amino acids. Looked up from germline, CDR1 is MDHEN and CDR2 is SYDVKM. The chain's CDR3 is CASSPSSLSTCEQYF. Here the CDR3 DNA reads TGTGCCAGCAGCCCCTCATCCCTCTCGACCTGCGAGCAGTACTTC.

In its sample, this clonotype was seen many times. The rearrangement joins TRBV5-1 to TRBJ2-7; D may be TRBD2 (5 bases). Germline-derived CDR1 and CDR2 are SGHRS and YFSETQ. V lost 4 bases and J 2 bases, leaving 19 bases between the germline ends. This CDR3 region has 16 residues. The CDR3 loop reads CASSERVGSGTYEQYF. DNA for the CDR3: TGCGCCAGCAGCGAGAGGGTGGGAAGCGGAACCTACGAGCAGTACTTC. Supplemented by reference TRBV5-1 and TRBJ2-7, the full variable domain reads KAGVTQTPRYLIKTRGQQVTLSCSPISGHRSVSWYQQTPGQGLQFLFEYFSETQRNKGNFPGRFSGRQFSNSRSEMNVSTLELGDSALYLCASSERVGSGTYEQYFGPGTRLTVT.

This clonotype was detected only a few times. The final CDR3 position lacks the conserved phenylalanine or tryptophan, pointing to a likely read error. The J gene is TRBJ2-7, the V gene TRBV5-5; D gene uncertain. Germline V gives CDR1 SGHKS, CDR2 YYEKEE (reference sequence). The CDR3 sequence is 14 residues long. V gave up 0 bases and J gave up 0 bases, with 7 bases separating them. In DNA form, the CDR3 reads TGTGCCAGCAGCTTGGAGACACCCTCCTACGAGCAGTACCTC. It yields the protein CASSLETPSYEQYL.

V usage is TRBV6-2 or TRBV6-3 and J usage is TRBJ2-1; 16 bases map to TRBD2. The CDR3 is 20 amino acids. Germline V gene data show CDR1 as MNHEY and CDR2 as SVGEGT. The V gene end was trimmed by 4 bases and the J gene end by 0 bases; junction bases not matched to a gene: 9. The CDR3 sequence: CASSSLGLAGGGSSYNEQFF. The CDR3 DNA follows: TGTGCCAGCAGTTCCCTGGGACTAGCGGGAGGGGGGAGCTCCTACAATGAGCAGTTCTTC.

This clonotype has a handful of counts. This chain connects TRBV28 to TRBJ1-5, with TRBD1 identical over 8 bases. The CDR3 is 13 amino acids. From germline, CDR1 is MDHEN and CDR2 SYDVKM. V lost 7 bases, J lost 6 bases, and 5 bases stayed unmatched. Written as DNA, the CDR3 is TGTGCCAGCATAGGACAGGGAGGTCAGCCCCAGCATTTT. This gives the protein CASIGQGGQPQHF.

This clonotype was observed many times. The chain carries TRBV20-1 and TRBJ2-5, with D perhaps matching TRBD2 (5 bases). The CDR3 consists of 14 residues. CDR1 DFQATT and CDR2 SNEGSKA come from the germline V gene (reference sequence). Deletions cut 3 bases from V and 7 bases from J, with 18 bases between. This CDR3 reads CSASPERSWGTQYF. The CDR3 DNA sequence: TGCAGTGCTAGCCCAGAGCGGTCCTGGGGGACCCAGTACTTC.

As concerns this clonotype: An end of the junction differs from the germline gene, which may be a read error. The gene calls are TRBV10-3 and TRBJ2-7; TRBD2 matches at 14 bases. The CDR3 covers 15 residues. From germline, CDR1 is ENHRY and CDR2 SYGVKD. CDR3 coding DNA: TGTGCCATCAGTGAGTCGGGGGGGGGACTAGCGGGAGTAGTCTTC. As protein: CAISESGGGLAGVVF.

This clonotype occurred many times. V usage is TRBV28 and J usage is TRBJ2-7, with D possibly being TRBD1 (5 bases). Germline CDR1 reads MDHEN; CDR2 reads SYDVKM. This CDR3 region has 13 residues. V shed 10 bases and J shed 4 bases, with 17 bases lying between them. CDR3 sequence (DNA): TGTGCCACCAGGACACGATTGCATTACGAGCAGTACTTC. The encoded protein is CATRTRLHYEQYF.

In its sample, this clonotype was seen many times. This chain connects TRBV2 to TRBJ1-4; no clear D gene. CDR1 and CDR2 from the germline V gene are SNHLY and FYNNEI. This CDR3 contains 15 residues. V gave up 2 bases and J gave up 8 bases, with 15 bases separating them. CDR3 coding DNA: TGTGCCAGCAGTGAAACGCGGGCAGCGGAAGAAAAACTGTTTTTT. It specifies CASSETRAAEEKLFF.

This clonotype was counted between two and nine times. V usage is TRBV20-1 and J usage is TRBJ1-5; 10 bases fit TRBD1. Germline CDR1 DFQATT, CDR2 SNEGSKA (reference sequence). V lost 6 bases to trimming and J lost 5 bases; unmatched junction nucleotides: 7. CDR3 length equals 14 residues. CDR3 region: CSAETGQGYQPQHF. For the CDR3, the DNA is TGCAGTGCCGAGACGGGACAGGGGTATCAGCCCCAGCATTTT.